These T cell receptor beta chains were read from a single sample in a study of human T cells and chemical hapten exposure. TCRdb called the RACE reads again in MiXCR, with one record for every CDR3 protein. The sample includes under 100,000 distinct CDR3 sequences, about 10% of them seen just once. This specimen was whole blood, taken in connection with sensitization to the hapten diphenylcyclopropenone (DPC). The receptor set was obtained from a woman aged 45-65 years with alopecia areata. Some clones in this sample may be carry-over from other donors' samples. Both conserved end residues are part of each CDR3. Fields, in order: clone size, V gene, J gene, D gene, CDR3 DNA, CDR3 protein. A D gene is named only where the DNA matches it firmly. Clone size is stated in some rows and not others, as once, few, many or a class when expanded.

clone size: many
V gene: TRBV29-1
J gene: TRBJ2-7
D gene: .
CDR3 DNA: TGCAGCGTTGAGGTGAATCCCTACGAGCAGTACTTC
CDR3 protein: CSVEVNPYEQYF

clone size: many
V gene: TRBV7-2
J gene: TRBJ2-5
D gene: .
CDR3 DNA: TGTGCCAGCAGCCAGACGGAGACCCAGTACTTC
CDR3 protein: CASSQTETQYF

clone size: many
V gene: TRBV20-1
J gene: TRBJ1-1
D gene: .
CDR3 DNA: TGCAGTGCTAACAGGGACTCGAACACTGAAGCTTTCTTT
CDR3 protein: CSANRDSNTEAFF

clone size: many
V gene: TRBV29-1
J gene: TRBJ2-1
D gene: .
CDR3 DNA: TGCAGCGTCCCGTCCCAGTTCAATGAGCAGTTCTTC
CDR3 protein: CSVPSQFNEQFF

clone size: few
V gene: TRBV18
J gene: TRBJ2-5
D gene: .
CDR3 DNA: TGTGCCAGCTCACCTAGCACAGGGCAACAAGAGACCCAGTACTTC
CDR3 protein: CASSPSTGQQETQYF

clone size: .
V gene: TRBV20-1
J gene: TRBJ2-7
D gene: TRBD2
CDR3 DNA: TGCAGTGCTCCAACTAGCGGGGGGTCCTACGAGCAGTACTTC
CDR3 protein: CSAPTSGGSYEQYF

clone size: .
V gene: TRBV7-2
J gene: TRBJ2-3
D gene: .
CDR3 DNA: TGTGCCAGCAGCTTAAAATACCACACAGATACGCAGTATTTT
CDR3 protein: CASSLKYHTDTQYF

clone size: .
V gene: TRBV5-5
J gene: TRBJ2-7
D gene: TRBD1
CDR3 DNA: TGTGCCAGCAGCCCGGGACAGGGCCTATCATACGAGCAGTACTTC
CDR3 protein: CASSPGQGLSYEQYF

clone size: .
V gene: TRBV7-2
J gene: TRBJ2-1
D gene: TRBD1
CDR3 DNA: TGTGCCAGCAGCCCCGGGACAGGGTGGAATGAGCAGTTCTTC
CDR3 protein: CASSPGTGWNEQFF

clone size: few
V gene: TRBV7-9
J gene: TRBJ1-6
D gene: .
CDR3 DNA: TGTGCCAGCAGCTTGTTTGGTTCACCCCTCCACTTT
CDR3 protein: CASSLFGSPLHF

clone size: .
V gene: TRBV5-1
J gene: TRBJ2-7
D gene: .
CDR3 DNA: TGCGCCAGCAGCAAGGAAAGTTACGAGCAGTACTTC
CDR3 protein: CASSKESYEQYF

clone size: few
V gene: TRBV5-4
J gene: TRBJ2-2
D gene: TRBD1
CDR3 DNA: TGTGCCAGCAGCTTACCGAGACAGGGTCGAGGCGGGGAGCTGTTTTTT
CDR3 protein: CASSLPRQGRGGELFF

clone size: many
V gene: TRBV27
J gene: TRBJ1-1
D gene: .
CDR3 DNA: TGTGCCAGCAGCCCCTTAAAGGGGAGGCACACTGAAGCTTTCTTT
CDR3 protein: CASSPLKGRHTEAFF

clone size: .
V gene: TRBV19
J gene: TRBJ2-7
D gene: .
CDR3 DNA: TGTGCCAGTAGCTCAGGGGACGCCTACGAGCAGTACTTC
CDR3 protein: CASSSGDAYEQYF

clone size: few
V gene: TRBV7-2
J gene: TRBJ1-1
D gene: .
CDR3 DNA: TGTGCCAGCAGCTCACCCGCCAGAGGTGGGTGGAACACTGAAGCTTTCTTT
CDR3 protein: CASSSPARGGWNTEAFF

clone size: .
V gene: TRBV4-1
J gene: TRBJ2-3
D gene: .
CDR3 DNA: TGCGCCAGCAGCCAAGATAAGGGGACTCGAACAGATACGCAGTATTTT
CDR3 protein: CASSQDKGTRTDTQYF

clone size: many
V gene: TRBV6-2/TRBV6-3
J gene: TRBJ2-1
D gene: .
CDR3 DNA: TGTGCCAGCAAGCTTCTAGCTGGCAGTGATGATGAGCAGTTCTTC
CDR3 protein: CASKLLAGSDDEQFF

clone size: few
V gene: TRBV30
J gene: TRBJ2-7
D gene: TRBD1
CDR3 DNA: TGTGCCTGGGACAGGGGTAGTTTCGACGAGCAGTACTTC
CDR3 protein: CAWDRGSFDEQYF

clone size: many
V gene: TRBV19
J gene: TRBJ2-5
D gene: TRBD2
CDR3 DNA: TGTGCCAGTCGGGGACTAGCGGGAGGCCTTCTCCAAGAGACCCAGTACTTC
CDR3 protein: CASRGLAGGLLQETQYF

clone size: .
V gene: TRBV3-1
J gene: TRBJ1-1
D gene: .
CDR3 DNA: TGTGCCAGCAGACCGACCCAGGGGACGAGCACTGAAGCTTTCTTT
CDR3 protein: CASRPTQGTSTEAFF

clone size: .
V gene: TRBV12-3/TRBV12-4
J gene: TRBJ1-1
D gene: TRBD1
CDR3 DNA: TGTGCCAGCGGACAGGGGCTGGCGCGGACTGAAGCTTTCTTT
CDR3 protein: CASGQGLARTEAFF

clone size: many
V gene: TRBV28
J gene: TRBJ2-1
D gene: TRBD1
CDR3 DNA: TGTGCCAGCAGTCTACGGACAGGGGTCTCCTACAATGAGCAGTTCTTC
CDR3 protein: CASSLRTGVSYNEQFF

clone size: many
V gene: TRBV6-5
J gene: TRBJ1-5
D gene: .
CDR3 DNA: TGTGCCAGTTCTCGGGTGGGGGTTCAGCCCCAGCATTTT
CDR3 protein: CASSRVGVQPQHF